These 3 T cell receptor beta chains came from one sample sequenced in a study of blood T cell repertoires in COVID-19. Method: immunoSEQ multiplex PCR; TCRdb's copy keeps in-frame clones and lacks some. The profile shows hundreds of thousands of clones, 65% to 90% of them singletons. The sample taken for sequencing was PBMCs or T cells enriched from blood (not recorded which). Receptor source: a woman in her thirties or forties with acute COVID-19.

The CDR3 DNA sequence: TGTGCCAGCAGTTTAGTTTTCGGGGAGGATGAGCAGTTCTTC. Translation: CASSLVFGEDEQFF. This chain joins TRBV27 and TRBJ2-1, with a weak D call TRBD2 (6 bases). CDR1 is MNHEY, CDR2 SMNVEV, per germline (reference sequence). The CDR3 covers 14 residues. The V end lost 2 bases, the J end lost 8 bases, and 13 bases lay between the germline ends.

The chain uses TRBV30 and TRBJ2-3, with 12 nucleotides matching TRBD2. With V trimmed by 3 bases and J by 4 bases, 2 bases remained unmatched. The CDR3 is made up of 14 amino acids. CDR1 is GTSNPN and CDR2 is SVGIG in the germline V gene (reference sequence). CDR3: CAWRLAGGADTQYF. The DNA for the CDR3 is TGTGCCTGGAGGCTAGCGGGAGGGGCAGATACGCAGTATTTT.

The V call is TRBV28, the J call TRBJ1-2; 7 bases map to TRBD1. The CDR3 runs to 16 residues. The germline V gene has CDR1 MDHEN and CDR2 SYDVKM. V lost 7 bases, J lost 0 bases, and 11 bases stayed unmatched. The CDR3 DNA reads TGTGCCAGCATCCCCGGGGGGGACAGCCCTAACTATGGCTACACCTTC. Its translation: CASIPGGDSPNYGYTF.